The clone carrying this T cell receptor beta chain has just a few counts. This CDR3 has 14 residues. Germline V CDR1 and CDR2: MDHEN, SYDVKM. The V end was cut by 3 bases, the J end by 5 bases, with 13 bases between. These data belong to a study of T cells in Graves' hyperthyroidism and ophthalmopathy. These patients, aged 18 to 65, had recently diagnosed hyperthyroidism lasting under 2 months. From approximately 9.5 ml of fresh peripheral blood, PBMCs were isolated. RNA transcripts served as the template for amplifying TCR beta CDR3 regions. TCR CDR3 regions were first amplified by RT-PCR with HTBI primers. TCRdb re-called the multiplex PCR reads with MiXCR, one entry per CDR3 protein. The profile shows more than 600,000 distinct CDR3 sequences, 15% to 20% of them singletons.

The V call is TRBV28, the J call TRBJ2-5, with a tentative D call TRBD2 (6 bases). This clonotype was obtained from a man aged 18 to 30 with Graves' hyperthyroidism. The sample comprised blood. The CDR3 DNA follows: TGTGCCAGCAGTTTTGGGGGGATGAGTGAGACCCAGTACTTC. Translation: CASSFGGMSETQYF.